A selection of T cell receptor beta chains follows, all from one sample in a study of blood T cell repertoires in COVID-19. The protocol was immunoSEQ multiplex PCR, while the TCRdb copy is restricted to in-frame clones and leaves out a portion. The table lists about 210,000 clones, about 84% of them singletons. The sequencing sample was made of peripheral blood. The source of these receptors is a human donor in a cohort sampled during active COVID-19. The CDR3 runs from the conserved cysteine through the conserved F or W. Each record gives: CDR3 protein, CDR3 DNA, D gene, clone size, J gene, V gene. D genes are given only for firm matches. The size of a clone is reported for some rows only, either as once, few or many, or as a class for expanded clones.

cdr3_aa: CASTGGGRLQETQYF
cdr3_nt: TGTGCCAGCACTGGGGGGGGCCGGCTCCAAGAGACCCAGTACTTC
d_call: -
clone_size: -
j_call: TRBJ2-5
v_call: TRBV3-1/TRBV3-2

cdr3_aa: CASSQGAGPQVTQYF
cdr3_nt: TGTGCCAGCAGCCAAGGAGCAGGGCCCCAGGTGACCCAGTACTTC
d_call: -
clone_size: few
j_call: TRBJ2-5
v_call: TRBV3-1/TRBV3-2

cdr3_aa: CASRLTGDGELFF
cdr3_nt: TGTGCCAGCAGACTGACAGGGGACGGGGAGCTGTTTTTT
d_call: TRBD1
clone_size: -
j_call: TRBJ2-2
v_call: TRBV25-1

cdr3_aa: CASSTPHKGRWTEAFF
cdr3_nt: TGTGCCAGTAGTACCCCTCACAAGGGGCGGTGGACTGAAGCTTTCTTT
d_call: -
clone_size: -
j_call: TRBJ1-1
v_call: TRBV19

cdr3_aa: CASSLVGAFYEQYF
cdr3_nt: TGTGCCAGCAGCTTAGTGGGGGCATTCTACGAGCAGTACTTC
d_call: -
clone_size: once
j_call: TRBJ2-7
v_call: TRBV11-1

cdr3_aa: CASRSRGPGEKLFF
cdr3_nt: TGTGCCAGCAGATCCAGGGGGCCTGGAGAAAAACTGTTTTTT
d_call: TRBD1
clone_size: -
j_call: TRBJ1-4
v_call: TRBV3-1/TRBV3-2

cdr3_aa: CASSPRTSYNEQYF
cdr3_nt: TGTGCCAGCAGCCCCCGGACTAGCTACAACGAGCAGTACTTC
d_call: TRBD2
clone_size: once
j_call: TRBJ2-7
v_call: TRBV9

cdr3_aa: CATSDLTEKSTDTQYF
cdr3_nt: TGTGCCACCAGTGATTTGACAGAGAAGAGCACAGATACGCAGTATTTT
d_call: -
clone_size: -
j_call: TRBJ2-3
v_call: TRBV24-1

cdr3_aa: CAISDGAGRKLGYTF
cdr3_nt: TGTGCCATCAGTGACGGGGCAGGGAGGAAGCTTGGCTACACCTTC
d_call: -
clone_size: -
j_call: TRBJ1-2
v_call: TRBV10-3

cdr3_aa: CASSSRRGGQPQHF
cdr3_nt: TGTGCCAGCAGCTCCAGGAGGGGTGGGCAGCCCCAGCATTTT
d_call: -
clone_size: -
j_call: TRBJ1-5
v_call: TRBV21-1

cdr3_aa: CASSRTVNQPQHF
cdr3_nt: TGTGCCAGTAGCCGGACAGTCAATCAGCCCCAGCATTTT
d_call: -
clone_size: -
j_call: TRBJ1-5
v_call: TRBV19

cdr3_aa: CASGQGTGELFF
cdr3_nt: TGTGCTTCCGGACAGGGCACCGGGGAGCTGTTTTTT
d_call: TRBD1
clone_size: once
j_call: TRBJ2-2
v_call: TRBV12-5

cdr3_aa: CATRTSGRKETQYF
cdr3_nt: TGTGCCACCCGGACTAGCGGGCGGAAAGAGACCCAGTACTTC
d_call: TRBD2
clone_size: -
j_call: TRBJ2-5
v_call: TRBV10-3

cdr3_aa: CAISAAGTANNSPLHF
cdr3_nt: TGTGCCATCAGTGCAGCCGGGACAGCAAATAATTCACCCCTCCACTTT
d_call: TRBD1
clone_size: few
j_call: TRBJ1-6
v_call: TRBV10-3

cdr3_aa: CASSLERGTTQYF
cdr3_nt: TGTGCCAGCAGCTTAGAGCGGGGGACGACCCAGTACTTC
d_call: TRBD2
clone_size: -
j_call: TRBJ2-5
v_call: TRBV7-2

cdr3_aa: CASSLVAGEDTQYF
cdr3_nt: TGCGCCAGCAGCCTGGTAGCTGGAGAAGATACGCAGTATTTT
d_call: -
clone_size: -
j_call: TRBJ2-3
v_call: TRBV5-1

cdr3_aa: CASSAELALESADTQYF
cdr3_nt: TGTGCCAGCAGTGCCGAACTAGCGCTAGAGAGTGCAGATACGCAGTATTTT
d_call: TRBD2
clone_size: -
j_call: TRBJ2-3
v_call: TRBV6-4

cdr3_aa: CASRWTGNQPQHF
cdr3_nt: TGTGCCAGTCGTTGGACAGGCAATCAGCCCCAGCATTTT
d_call: -
clone_size: -
j_call: TRBJ1-5
v_call: TRBV19

cdr3_aa: CASSSQGISQPQHF
cdr3_nt: TGTGCCAGCAGCTCCCAGGGTATTAGCCAGCCCCAGCATTTT
d_call: -
clone_size: -
j_call: TRBJ1-5
v_call: TRBV6-6

cdr3_aa: CASSVGTGHYSPLHF
cdr3_nt: TGTGCCAGCAGCGTAGGGACAGGGCATTATTCACCCCTCCACTTT
d_call: TRBD1
clone_size: -
j_call: TRBJ1-6
v_call: TRBV9

cdr3_aa: CASSPGLGGYYEQYF
cdr3_nt: TGTGCCAGCAGTCCGGGCCTGGGGGGGTACTACGAGCAGTACTTC
d_call: TRBD2
clone_size: -
j_call: TRBJ2-7
v_call: TRBV25-1

cdr3_aa: CASSSGTSGGETQYF
cdr3_nt: TGTGCCAGCAGCTCCGGGACTAGCGGAGGAGAGACCCAGTACTTC
d_call: TRBD2
clone_size: -
j_call: TRBJ2-5
v_call: TRBV5-4

cdr3_aa: CASSVIQGATNEKLFF
cdr3_nt: TGTGCCAGCAGTGTAATACAGGGGGCAACTAATGAAAAACTGTTTTTT
d_call: TRBD1
clone_size: once
j_call: TRBJ1-4
v_call: TRBV6-1

cdr3_aa: CASPGTGIRFEQYF
cdr3_nt: TGTGCCAGCCCCGGGACAGGGATTCGGTTCGAGCAGTACTTC
d_call: TRBD1
clone_size: -
j_call: TRBJ2-7
v_call: TRBV6-4

cdr3_aa: CASTPRGTGPPLHF
cdr3_nt: TGTGCCAGCACCCCGAGGGGGACAGGCCCACCCCTCCACTTT
d_call: TRBD1
clone_size: -
j_call: TRBJ1-6
v_call: TRBV7-9

cdr3_aa: CASSRPTGRRAYAHNSPLHF
cdr3_nt: TGCGCCAGCAGCCGCCCCACAGGCAGGAGGGCATATGCGCATAATTCACCCCTCCACTTT
d_call: -
clone_size: -
j_call: TRBJ1-6
v_call: TRBV5-1

cdr3_aa: CATSIGTGTDTQYF
cdr3_nt: TGTGCCACCAGTATCGGGACAGGGACCGATACGCAGTATTTT
d_call: TRBD1
clone_size: many
j_call: TRBJ2-3
v_call: TRBV24-1

cdr3_aa: CASSPRTGLGEQYF
cdr3_nt: TGTGCCAGTAGTCCGAGGACAGGCCTCGGCGAGCAGTACTTC
d_call: TRBD1
clone_size: -
j_call: TRBJ2-7
v_call: TRBV19

cdr3_aa: CASSDPGLNYGYTF
cdr3_nt: TGTGCCAGCAGTGATCCGGGACTAAACTATGGCTACACCTTC
d_call: -
clone_size: -
j_call: TRBJ1-2
v_call: TRBV6-1

cdr3_aa: CASSLVAGADNEQFF
cdr3_nt: TGCGCCAGCAGCTTGGTTGCGGGGGCGGACAATGAGCAGTTCTTC
d_call: -
clone_size: -
j_call: TRBJ2-1
v_call: TRBV5-1

cdr3_aa: CASSYSRGTGSAYGYTF
cdr3_nt: TGTGCCAGCAGTTACTCGAGGGGGACAGGGTCGGCCTATGGCTACACCTTC
d_call: TRBD1
clone_size: -
j_call: TRBJ1-2
v_call: TRBV6-2/TRBV6-3

cdr3_aa: CASSVLGTAYGYTF
cdr3_nt: TGCGCCAGCAGCGTATTAGGGACAGCATATGGCTACACCTTC
d_call: TRBD1
clone_size: -
j_call: TRBJ1-2
v_call: TRBV5-1

cdr3_aa: CASSPSLGQEGTENIQYF
cdr3_nt: TGTGCCAGCTCACCTTCCCTTGGACAGGAGGGGACCGAAAACATTCAGTACTTC
d_call: -
clone_size: -
j_call: TRBJ2-4
v_call: TRBV18

cdr3_aa: CASSPGVAGGNTQYF
cdr3_nt: TGTGCCAGCAGCCCCGGGGTAGCGGGGGGTAATACGCAGTATTTT
d_call: TRBD2
clone_size: -
j_call: TRBJ2-3
v_call: TRBV5-4

cdr3_aa: CASSMSRRDTQYF
cdr3_nt: TGTGCCAGTAGTATGAGTAGGAGAGATACGCAGTATTTT
d_call: -
clone_size: -
j_call: TRBJ2-3
v_call: TRBV19

cdr3_aa: CASSKDRGQSPLHF
cdr3_nt: TGCGCCAGCAGCAAGGACAGGGGGCAATCACCCCTCCACTTT
d_call: TRBD1
clone_size: -
j_call: TRBJ1-6
v_call: TRBV4-3

cdr3_aa: CASSQAGQVPGGYTF
cdr3_nt: TGTGCCAGCAGCCAAGCCGGACAGGTCCCTGGTGGCTACACCTTC
d_call: TRBD1
clone_size: -
j_call: TRBJ1-2
v_call: TRBV3-1/TRBV3-2

cdr3_aa: CASSSGSWSAKNIQYF
cdr3_nt: TGTGCCAGCAGTTCCGGTAGTTGGAGCGCCAAAAACATTCAGTACTTC
d_call: -
clone_size: -
j_call: TRBJ2-4
v_call: TRBV6-5

cdr3_aa: CASSLPTGSPYEVEQYF
cdr3_nt: TGTGCCAGCAGCTTACCAACAGGCTCCCCATACGAGGTCGAGCAGTACTTC
d_call: -
clone_size: -
j_call: TRBJ2-7
v_call: TRBV11-2

cdr3_aa: CASSAGRGLSGYTF
cdr3_nt: TGTGCCAGTAGTGCCGGCAGGGGCTTGAGTGGCTACACCTTC
d_call: -
clone_size: -
j_call: TRBJ1-2
v_call: TRBV19

cdr3_aa: CASSQEKREYHNEQFF
cdr3_nt: TGCGCCAGCAGCCAAGAGAAGCGGGAGTATCACAATGAGCAGTTCTTC
d_call: TRBD2
clone_size: -
j_call: TRBJ2-1
v_call: TRBV4-1

cdr3_aa: CASSPGQGPYEQYF
cdr3_nt: TGTGCCAGCAGCCCAGGACAGGGACCCTACGAGCAGTACTTC
d_call: TRBD1
clone_size: -
j_call: TRBJ2-7
v_call: TRBV3-1/TRBV3-2